These 9 T cell receptor beta chains were all obtained from the same sample, sequenced in a study of CXCR3-negative and CXCR3-positive naive CD8 T cells. UMI-labeled 5' RACE yielded the TRB cDNA libraries. From the 5' RACE reads, TCRdb lists one entry per CDR3 protein and no DNA. The ten top clones account for roughly 0.99%, within a sample of tens of thousands of distinct CDR3 sequences. The sequencing input was naive CXCR3- CD8+ T cells from blood. The subset here: CD45RO-CCR7+CD27+CD95- naive CD8+ T cells lacking CXCR3 (TNR3-). The receptors shown here come from a human donor in good health. Some clones in this sample may be carry-over from other donors' samples.

J is TRBJ2-3 and V is TRBV6-2 or TRBV6-3; the TCRdb call, TRBD2, lacks DNA for checking. This CDR3 has 15 amino acids. CDR1 is MNHEY and CDR2 is SVGEGT in the germline V gene. The CDR3 region is CASTELAGVEDTQYF.

The rearrangement links TRBV7-8 to TRBJ2-1; TCRdb outputs TRBD2, but without DNA this stays unchecked. Germline values: CDR1 SGHVS, CDR2 FQNEAQ. This CDR3 comprises 14 residues. The CDR3 protein is CASSFLAGWGEQFF.

The chain joins TRBV4-1 to TRBJ2-7. Germline values: CDR1 MGHRA, CDR2 YSYEKL. The CDR3 is 13 amino acids. CDR3 region: CASSQDRTDEQYF.

This sequence joins TRBV14 and TRBJ2-7. Germline V gene sequence: CDR1 SGHDN, CDR2 FVKESK. This CDR3 is built from 13 residues. The CDR3 sequence is CASSQVYGSEQYF.

This sequence joins TRBV20-1 and TRBJ2-7; TCRdb indicates TRBD1, and absent DNA this call remains unverified. Germline assignment: CDR1 DFQATT and CDR2 SNEGSKA (reference sequence). The CDR3 runs to 16 residues. CDR3 residues: CSARDLGGGDSYEQYF.

J is TRBJ1-1 and V is TRBV28; TCRdb gives TRBD1 as the D gene, but with no DNA this cannot be confirmed. Germline V gene data show CDR1 as MDHEN and CDR2 as SYDVKM. The CDR3 contains 15 residues. The CDR3 loop reads CASSSFPGQGAEAFF.

The rearrangement uses TRBV7-9 and TRBJ2-1. This CDR3 is built from 14 residues. Germline V CDR1 and CDR2: SEHNR, FQNEAQ (reference sequence). The chain's CDR3 is CASTIYGREDEQFF. The variable domain in full, completed from reference TRBV7-9 and TRBJ2-1, reads DTGVSQNPRHKITKRGQNVTFRCDPISEHNRLYWYRQTLGQGPEFLTYFQNEAQLEKSRLLSDRFSAERPKGSFSTLEIQRTEQGDSAMYLCASTIYGREDEQFFGPGTRLTVL.

This CDR3 reads CASGYGVINQPQHF. V and J are TRBV12-5 and TRBJ1-5. CDR1 is LGHNT and CDR2 is FRNRAP in the germline V gene. The length of the CDR3 is 14 residues.

The J gene is TRBJ2-1, the V gene TRBV7-9; TCRdb returns TRBD2, unconfirmable since there is no DNA. The CDR3 runs 16 residues. Germline-derived CDR1 and CDR2 are SEHNR and FQNEAQ (reference sequence). The CDR3 here is CASSLRERGGRDEQFF. Drawing the rest from reference TRBV7-9 and TRBJ2-1, the complete variable domain is DTGVSQNPRHKITKRGQNVTFRCDPISEHNRLYWYRQTLGQGPEFLTYFQNEAQLEKSRLLSDRFSAERPKGSFSTLEIQRTEQGDSAMYLCASSLRERGGRDEQFFGPGTRLTVL.